This T cell receptor beta chain emerged from a study of blood T cells in healthy people across ages. Study-wide results and limits: Naive CD4+ cells and diversity were both higher in long-lived donors than in aged donors.

Together with a sample-barcoded 5' primer, a J-beta primer mix was included in a second PCR lasting about 6 to 11 cycles. TCRdb fed the 5' RACE reads into MiXCR, producing one record per CDR3 protein. Of around 800,000 distinct CDR3 sequences in the sample, around 68% are singletons; the top ten hold roughly 26%. Trimming removed 3 bases from V and 1 base from J, with 13 bases in between. Germline V gene sequence: CDR1 MNHNY, CDR2 SVGAGI (reference sequence). This CDR3 is built from 16 residues. About this clonotype: Its antigen is still unknown.

The chain combines TRBV6-6 with TRBJ2-4; tentatively, D is TRBD2 (5 bases). Material: blood. This clonotype originated in a man aged 25-40 years in good health. This CDR3 is CASSYVTSKAKNIQYF. The CDR3 DNA sequence: TGTGCCAGCAGTTATGTTACTAGTAAGGCCAAAAACATTCAGTACTTC.